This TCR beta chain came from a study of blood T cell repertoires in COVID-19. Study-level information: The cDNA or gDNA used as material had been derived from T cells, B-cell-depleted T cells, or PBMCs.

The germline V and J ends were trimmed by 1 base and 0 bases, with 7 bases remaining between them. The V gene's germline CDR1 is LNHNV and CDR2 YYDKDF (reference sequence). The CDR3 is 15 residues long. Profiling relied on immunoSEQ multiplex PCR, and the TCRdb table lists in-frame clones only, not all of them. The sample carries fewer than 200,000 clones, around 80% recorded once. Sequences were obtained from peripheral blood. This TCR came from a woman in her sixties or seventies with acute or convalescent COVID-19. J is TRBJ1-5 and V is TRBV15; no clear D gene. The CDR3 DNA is TGTGCCACCAGCAGAGTAACGGTTAGCAATCAGCCCCAGCATTTT. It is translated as CATSRVTVSNQPQHF.